This T cell receptor (beta chain) stems from a study of control samples from healthy donors and cancer patients (dated by TCRdb to the early 2020s). The method was the immunoSEQ multiplex PCR assay. This is the immuneACCESS table as TCRdb keeps it, with only in-frame sequences that have V and J called. A part of the clones is gone; compared with another copy, unresolved V genes explain less than half, and the rest is unexplained. Within this sample are some 110,000 clones, with roughly nine tenths of them counted one time only. The ten largest clones add up to 1.1% of the sample. Turning to this clone: The antigen this receptor binds is unknown. No base-level quality is on record; no much larger clone is a single base apart.

The receptor was derived from a woman in her 50s with colorectal cancer. Sequenced input: PBMCs.

DNA sequence: TGTGCCAGCAGTGGGCTAGCGGTCTACGAGCAGTACTTC. It encodes CASSGLAVYEQYF. The chain is made from TRBV2 and TRBJ2-7, with 7 bases aligning to TRBD2. The CDR3 measures 13 amino acids from cysteine to phenylalanine. The read is trimmed to its CDR3 DNA, 39 bases read in frame from base 1. Via the germline V gene, CDR1 is SNHLY and CDR2 FYNNEI. Germline trimming amounts to 4 bases on V and 3 bases on J, with 3 as the count of junction bases outside the gene matches.